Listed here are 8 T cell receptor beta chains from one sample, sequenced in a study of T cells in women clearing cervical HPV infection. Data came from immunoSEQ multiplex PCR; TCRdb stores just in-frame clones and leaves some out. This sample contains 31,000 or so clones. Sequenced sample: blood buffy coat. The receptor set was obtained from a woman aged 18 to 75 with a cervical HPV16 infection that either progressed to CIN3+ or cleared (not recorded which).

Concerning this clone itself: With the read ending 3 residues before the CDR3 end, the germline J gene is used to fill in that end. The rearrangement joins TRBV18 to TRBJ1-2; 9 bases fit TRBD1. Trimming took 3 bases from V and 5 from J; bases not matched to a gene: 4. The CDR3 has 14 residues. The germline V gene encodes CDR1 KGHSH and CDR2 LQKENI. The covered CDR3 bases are TGTGCCAGCTCACCTGGGACAGGGCGGTATGGC. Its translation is CASSPGTGRYG. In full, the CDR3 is CASSPGTGRYGYTF. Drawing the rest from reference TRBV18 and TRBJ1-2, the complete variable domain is NAGVMQNPRHLVRRRGQEARLRCSPMKGHSHVYWYRQLPEEGLKFMVYLQKENIIDESGMPKERFSAEFPKEGPSILRIQQVVRGDSAAYFCASSPGTGRYGYTFGSGTRLTVV.

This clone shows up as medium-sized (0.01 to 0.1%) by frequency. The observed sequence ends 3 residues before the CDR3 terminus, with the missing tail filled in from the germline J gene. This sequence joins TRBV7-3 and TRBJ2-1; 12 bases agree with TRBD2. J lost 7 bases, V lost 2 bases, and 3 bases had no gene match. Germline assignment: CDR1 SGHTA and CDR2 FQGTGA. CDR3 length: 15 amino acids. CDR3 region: CASSLLAGGANEQFF. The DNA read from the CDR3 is TGTGCCAGCAGCTTACTAGCGGGAGGGGCGAATGAG.

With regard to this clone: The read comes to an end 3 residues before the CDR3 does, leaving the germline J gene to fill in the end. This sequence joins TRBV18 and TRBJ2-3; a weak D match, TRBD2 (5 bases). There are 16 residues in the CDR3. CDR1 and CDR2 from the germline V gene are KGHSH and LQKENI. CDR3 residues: CASSPSPPGNNQPQYF. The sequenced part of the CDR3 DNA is TGTGCCAGCTCCCCCTCCCCCCCGGGGAACAATCAGCCG.

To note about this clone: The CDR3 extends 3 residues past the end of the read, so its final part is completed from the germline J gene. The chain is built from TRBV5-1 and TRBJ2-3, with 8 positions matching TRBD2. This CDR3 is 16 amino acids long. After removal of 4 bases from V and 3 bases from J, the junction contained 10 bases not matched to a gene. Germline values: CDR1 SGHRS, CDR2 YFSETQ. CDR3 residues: CASSPLGRAGTDTQYF. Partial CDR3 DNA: TGCGCCAGCAGCCCCCTCGGGAGGGCGGGAACAGATACG.

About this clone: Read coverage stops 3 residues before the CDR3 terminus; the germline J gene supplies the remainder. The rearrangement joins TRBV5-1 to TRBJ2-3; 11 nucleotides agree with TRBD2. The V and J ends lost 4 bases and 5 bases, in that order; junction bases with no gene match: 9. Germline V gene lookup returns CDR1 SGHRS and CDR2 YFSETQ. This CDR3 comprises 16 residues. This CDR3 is CASSVAGGPRGDTQYF. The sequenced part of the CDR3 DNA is TGCGCCAGCAGCGTAGCGGGAGGGCCTCGGGGAGATACG.

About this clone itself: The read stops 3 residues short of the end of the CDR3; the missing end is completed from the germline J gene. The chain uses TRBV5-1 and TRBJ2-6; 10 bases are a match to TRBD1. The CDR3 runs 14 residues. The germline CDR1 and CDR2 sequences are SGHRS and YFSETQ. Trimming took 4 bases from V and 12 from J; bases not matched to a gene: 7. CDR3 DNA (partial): TGCGCCAGCAGCGCCGGGACAGGGGAAATCGTC. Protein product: CASSAGTGEIV. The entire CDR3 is CASSAGTGEIVLTF.

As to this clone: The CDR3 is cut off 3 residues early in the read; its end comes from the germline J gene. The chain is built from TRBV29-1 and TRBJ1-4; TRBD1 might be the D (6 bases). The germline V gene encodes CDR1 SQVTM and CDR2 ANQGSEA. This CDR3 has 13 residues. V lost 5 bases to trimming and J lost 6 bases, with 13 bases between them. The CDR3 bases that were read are TGCAGCGTTCGGGACACCATCGATGAAAAA. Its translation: CSVRDTIDEK. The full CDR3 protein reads CSVRDTIDEKLFF.

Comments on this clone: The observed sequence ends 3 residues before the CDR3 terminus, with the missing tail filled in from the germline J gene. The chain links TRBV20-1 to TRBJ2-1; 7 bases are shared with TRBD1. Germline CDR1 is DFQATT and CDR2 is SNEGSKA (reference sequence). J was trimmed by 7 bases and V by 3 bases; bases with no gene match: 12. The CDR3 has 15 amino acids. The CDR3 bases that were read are TGCAGTGCTAGTCGGACAGGTGTCACGGGTAATGAG. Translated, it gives CSASRTGVTGNE. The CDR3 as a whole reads CSASRTGVTGNEQFF.